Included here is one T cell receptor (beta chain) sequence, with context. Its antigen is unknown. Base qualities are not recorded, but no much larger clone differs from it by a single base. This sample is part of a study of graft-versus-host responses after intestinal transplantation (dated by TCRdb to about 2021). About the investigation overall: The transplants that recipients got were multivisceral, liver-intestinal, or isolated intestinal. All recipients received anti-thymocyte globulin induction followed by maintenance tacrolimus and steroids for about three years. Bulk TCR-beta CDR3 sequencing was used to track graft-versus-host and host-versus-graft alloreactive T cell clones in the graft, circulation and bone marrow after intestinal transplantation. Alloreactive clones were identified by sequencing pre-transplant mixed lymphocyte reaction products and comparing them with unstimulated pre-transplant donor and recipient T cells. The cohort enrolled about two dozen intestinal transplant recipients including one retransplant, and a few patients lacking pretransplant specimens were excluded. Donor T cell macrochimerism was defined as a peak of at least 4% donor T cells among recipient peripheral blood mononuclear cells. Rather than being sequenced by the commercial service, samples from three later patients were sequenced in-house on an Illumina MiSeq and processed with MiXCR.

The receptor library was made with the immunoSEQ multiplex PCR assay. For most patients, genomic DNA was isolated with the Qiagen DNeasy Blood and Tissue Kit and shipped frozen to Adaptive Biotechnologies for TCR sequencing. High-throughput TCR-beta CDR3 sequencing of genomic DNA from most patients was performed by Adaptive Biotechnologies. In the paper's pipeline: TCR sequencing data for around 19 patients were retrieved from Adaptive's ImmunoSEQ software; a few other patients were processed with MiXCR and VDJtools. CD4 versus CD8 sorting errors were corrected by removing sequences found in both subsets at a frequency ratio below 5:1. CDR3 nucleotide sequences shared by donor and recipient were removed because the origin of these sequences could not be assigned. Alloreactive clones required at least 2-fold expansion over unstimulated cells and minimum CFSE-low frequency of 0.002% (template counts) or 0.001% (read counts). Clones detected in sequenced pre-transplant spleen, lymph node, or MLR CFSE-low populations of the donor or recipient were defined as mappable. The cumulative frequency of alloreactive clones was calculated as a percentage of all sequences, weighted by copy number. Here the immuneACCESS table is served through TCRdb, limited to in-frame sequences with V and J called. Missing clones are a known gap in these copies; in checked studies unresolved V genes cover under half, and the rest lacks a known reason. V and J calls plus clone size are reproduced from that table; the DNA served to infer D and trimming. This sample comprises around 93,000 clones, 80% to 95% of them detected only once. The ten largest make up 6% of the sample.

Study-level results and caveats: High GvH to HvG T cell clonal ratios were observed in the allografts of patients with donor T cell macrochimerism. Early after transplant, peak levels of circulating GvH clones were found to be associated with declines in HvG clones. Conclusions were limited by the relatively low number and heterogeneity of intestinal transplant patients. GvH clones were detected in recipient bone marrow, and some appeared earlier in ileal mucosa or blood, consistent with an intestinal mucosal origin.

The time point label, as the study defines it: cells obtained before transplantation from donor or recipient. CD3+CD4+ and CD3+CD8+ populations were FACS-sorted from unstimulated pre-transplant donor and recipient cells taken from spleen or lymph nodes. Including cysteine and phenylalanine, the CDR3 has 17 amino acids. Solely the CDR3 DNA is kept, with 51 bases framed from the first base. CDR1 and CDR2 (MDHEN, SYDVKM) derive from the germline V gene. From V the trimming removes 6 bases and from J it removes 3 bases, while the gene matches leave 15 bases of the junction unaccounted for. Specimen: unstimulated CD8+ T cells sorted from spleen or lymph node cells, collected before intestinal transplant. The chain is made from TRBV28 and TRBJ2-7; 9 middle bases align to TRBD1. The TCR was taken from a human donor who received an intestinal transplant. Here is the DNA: TGTGCCAGCAGCCCCCTGGCGTGGGGACAGGGAAGCTACGAGCAGTACTTC. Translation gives CASSPLAWGQGSYEQYF.